A selection of T cell receptor beta chains follows, all from one sample in a study of post-analysis software for immune sequencing data. From the PCR reads, TCRdb called clonotypes with MiXCR, one entry per CDR3 protein. The table includes under 900,000 distinct CDR3 sequences, 53% detected once. The specimen sequenced was blood. The receptors derive from a girl aged 10-17 years with multiple sclerosis. Each CDR3 is given with its conserved first and last residue. A D gene is named only where the DNA matches it firmly. Size is omitted from some rows. Given values are once, few, many or a class for expanded clones.

abundance	v_gene	d_gene	j_gene	CDR3aa	CDR3nt
-	TRBV4-2	-	TRBJ2-5	CASSQEGAETQYF	TGTGCCAGCAGCCAAGAGGGGGCAGAGACCCAGTACTTC
few	TRBV12-3/TRBV12-4	-	TRBJ1-5	CASSRGRRNQPQHF	TGTGCCAGCAGTAGGGGACGTAGGAATCAGCCCCAGCATTTT
-	TRBV20-1	-	TRBJ2-6	CSARGVAGANVLTF	TGCAGTGCCAGGGGCGTAGCTGGGGCCAACGTCCTGACTTTC
-	TRBV5-1	TRBD2	TRBJ2-1	CASSWGLARVVSSNEQFF	TGCGCCAGCAGCTGGGGACTAGCCCGAGTTGTTTCATCCAATGAGCAGTTCTTC
-	TRBV27	TRBD1	TRBJ2-4	CASWDRAKNIQYF	TGTGCCAGTTGGGACAGAGCCAAAAACATTCAGTACTTC
-	TRBV29-1	-	TRBJ2-5	CSVENSEETQYF	TGCAGCGTTGAAAACAGTGAAGAGACCCAGTACTTC
-	TRBV6-2/TRBV6-3	-	TRBJ2-1	CASTSSGRSYNEQFF	TGTGCCAGCACCTCAAGCGGACGGAGTTACAATGAGCAGTTCTTC
once	TRBV7-2	TRBD2	TRBJ2-7	CASSFRTSGGAVYEQYF	TGTGCCAGCAGCTTCAGGACTAGCGGGGGGGCGGTATACGAGCAGTACTTC
-	TRBV5-1	-	TRBJ2-3	CASSLALDTDTQYF	TGCGCCAGCAGCTTGGCTCTAGACACAGATACGCAGTATTTT
-	TRBV7-9	TRBD2	TRBJ2-1	CASSLPLAAGGHNEQFF	TGTGCCAGCAGCTTACCCTTAGCAGCGGGAGGGCACAATGAGCAGTTCTTC
-	TRBV27	-	TRBJ2-5	CASRGGTIQGETQYF	TGTGCCAGCAGAGGGGGAACGATCCAAGGGGAGACCCAGTACTTC
-	TRBV12-3/TRBV12-4	-	TRBJ2-7	CASSPLQFEQYF	TGTGCCAGCAGTCCGCTTCAGTTCGAGCAGTACTTC